These T cell receptor beta chains were read from a single sample in a study of Graves' ophthalmopathy and Graves' hyperthyroidism. TCRdb itself ran the multiplex PCR reads through MiXCR, one entry per CDR3 protein. The sample carries about 220,000 distinct CDR3 sequences, about 22% recorded once. Sequenced input: peripheral blood. The receptor source for this set is a woman in her forties or fifties with Graves' ophthalmopathy. The conserved cysteine and the conserved F or W are not part of the CDR3 here.

cdr3_aa: ASSQMGYGYT
v_call: TRBV9
cdr3_length: 10

cdr3_aa: SARGGQSFQETQY
v_call: TRBV20-1
cdr3_length: 13

cdr3_aa: ASTETTLNTEAF
v_call: TRBV12-3/TRBV12-4
cdr3_length: 12

cdr3_aa: ATSDLQSWELF
v_call: TRBV24-1
cdr3_length: 11

cdr3_aa: ASSESGTSSYEQY
v_call: TRBV12-3/TRBV12-4
cdr3_length: 13

cdr3_aa: SATPGQGRGNTIY
v_call: TRBV20-1
cdr3_length: 13

cdr3_aa: ASSFWMLGTGGSHTQY
v_call: TRBV12-3/TRBV12-4
cdr3_length: 16

cdr3_aa: ACGEQETQY
v_call: TRBV30
cdr3_length: 9

cdr3_aa: ASSSPARAAGYT
v_call: TRBV28
cdr3_length: 12

cdr3_aa: AWSVLGGSGYEQY
v_call: TRBV30
cdr3_length: 13

cdr3_aa: ASSPRKRNTEAF
v_call: TRBV14
cdr3_length: 12

cdr3_aa: ASSSPGTSGRIEQY
v_call: TRBV7-8
cdr3_length: 14

cdr3_aa: ASSGTGAREQF
v_call: TRBV6-1
cdr3_length: 11

cdr3_aa: ASSSPGLRTYQETQY
v_call: TRBV28
cdr3_length: 15

cdr3_aa: SVAPREKETQY
v_call: TRBV29-1
cdr3_length: 11

cdr3_aa: ASSLPAGDGNTIY
v_call: TRBV5-1
cdr3_length: 13

cdr3_aa: ATSSHKDQPQH
v_call: TRBV15
cdr3_length: 11

cdr3_aa: ASSLVGGRGYT
v_call: TRBV7-2
cdr3_length: 11

cdr3_aa: ASSGRGLEETQY
v_call: TRBV12-3/TRBV12-4
cdr3_length: 12

cdr3_aa: ATSWGQGYEQY
v_call: TRBV24-1
cdr3_length: 11

cdr3_aa: ASSYSWVGSYNSPLH
v_call: TRBV6-5
cdr3_length: 15